This T cell receptor beta chain derives from a study of blood T cells in healthy people across ages. Study at large: For every two T cells, template switching captured about one barcoded beta molecule.

Donors were systemically healthy Caucasian individuals from Russia aged about 6 to 100 years. No fewer than 5.5 micrograms of total RNA were isolated from every sample. The germline V gene encodes CDR1 SQVTM and CDR2 ANQGSEA. V was shortened by 6 bases and J by 2 bases, with 20 bases between the two germline ends. The CDR3 has 15 residues. Through a sample-barcoded 5' primer and a J-beta primer mix, a second PCR was run for roughly 7 to 11 cycles. TCRdb recomputed calls from the 5' RACE reads with MiXCR, one row per CDR3 protein. The sample has about 1.4 million distinct CDR3 sequences, 55% to 75% seen once.

The sample comprised blood. The chain couples TRBV29-1 to TRBJ2-7; D assignment may be TRBD1 or TRBD2 (5 bases each). This TCR was recovered from a man aged 18 to 30 in good health. The CDR3 protein is CSVSGHNTRPYEQYF. The CDR3 region has the DNA TGCAGCGTCTCGGGGCACAATACCCGTCCCTACGAGCAGTACTTC.